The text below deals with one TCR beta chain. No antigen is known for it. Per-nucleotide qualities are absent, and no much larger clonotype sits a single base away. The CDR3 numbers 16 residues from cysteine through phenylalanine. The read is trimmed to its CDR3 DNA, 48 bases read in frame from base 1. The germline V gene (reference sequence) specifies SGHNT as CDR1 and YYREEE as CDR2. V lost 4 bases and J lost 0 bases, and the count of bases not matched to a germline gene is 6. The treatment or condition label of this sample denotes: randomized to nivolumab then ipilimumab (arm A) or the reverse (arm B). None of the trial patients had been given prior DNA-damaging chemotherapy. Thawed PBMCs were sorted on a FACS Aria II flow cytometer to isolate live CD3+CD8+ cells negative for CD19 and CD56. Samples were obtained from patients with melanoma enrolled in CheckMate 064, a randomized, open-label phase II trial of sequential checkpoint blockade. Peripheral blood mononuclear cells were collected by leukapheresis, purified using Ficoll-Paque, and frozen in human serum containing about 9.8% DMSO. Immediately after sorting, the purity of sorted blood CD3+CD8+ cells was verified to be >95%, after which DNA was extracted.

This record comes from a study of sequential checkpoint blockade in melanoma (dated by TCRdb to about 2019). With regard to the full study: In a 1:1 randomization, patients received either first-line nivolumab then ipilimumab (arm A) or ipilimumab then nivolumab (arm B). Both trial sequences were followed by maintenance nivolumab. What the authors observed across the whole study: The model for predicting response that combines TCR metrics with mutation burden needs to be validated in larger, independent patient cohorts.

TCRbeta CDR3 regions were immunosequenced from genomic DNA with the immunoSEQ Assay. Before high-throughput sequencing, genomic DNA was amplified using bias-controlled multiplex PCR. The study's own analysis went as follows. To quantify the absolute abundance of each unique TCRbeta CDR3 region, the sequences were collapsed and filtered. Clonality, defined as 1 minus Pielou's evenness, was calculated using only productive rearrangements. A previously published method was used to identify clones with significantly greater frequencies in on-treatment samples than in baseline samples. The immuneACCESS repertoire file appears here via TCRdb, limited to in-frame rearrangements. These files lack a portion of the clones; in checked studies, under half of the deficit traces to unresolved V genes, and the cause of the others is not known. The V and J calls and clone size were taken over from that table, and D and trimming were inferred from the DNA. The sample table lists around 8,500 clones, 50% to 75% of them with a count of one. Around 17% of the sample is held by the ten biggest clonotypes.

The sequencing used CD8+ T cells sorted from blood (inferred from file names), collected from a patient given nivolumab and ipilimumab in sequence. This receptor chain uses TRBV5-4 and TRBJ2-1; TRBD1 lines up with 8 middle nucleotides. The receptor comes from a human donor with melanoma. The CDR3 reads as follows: CASSLRTGSSYNEQFF. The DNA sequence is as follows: TGTGCCAGCAGCCTCCGGACAGGGAGCTCCTACAATGAGCAGTTCTTC.